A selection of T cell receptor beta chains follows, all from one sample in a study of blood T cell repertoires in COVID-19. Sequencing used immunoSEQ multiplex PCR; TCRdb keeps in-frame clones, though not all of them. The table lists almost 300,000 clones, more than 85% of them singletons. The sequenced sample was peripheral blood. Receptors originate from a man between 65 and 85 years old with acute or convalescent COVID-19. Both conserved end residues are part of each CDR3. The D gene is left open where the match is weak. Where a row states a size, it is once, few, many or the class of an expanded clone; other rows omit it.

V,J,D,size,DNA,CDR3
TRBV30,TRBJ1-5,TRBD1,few,TGTGCCTGGAGTCGGACAGGTAATAGCAATCAGCCCCAGCATTTT,CAWSRTGNSNQPQHF
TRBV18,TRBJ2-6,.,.,TGTGCCAGCTCACCACGGGTAGCTGCTGGGGCCAACGTCCTGACTTTC,CASSPRVAAGANVLTF
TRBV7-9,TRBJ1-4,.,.,TGTGCCAGCAGCTCATACTTGGACGGGAGTGAAAAACTGTTTTTT,CASSSYLDGSEKLFF
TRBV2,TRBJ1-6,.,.,TGTGCCAGCAGTGAGGTGCGCTCCTATAATTCACCCCTCCACTTT,CASSEVRSYNSPLHF
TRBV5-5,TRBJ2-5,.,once,TGTGCCAGCAGCTTCTCCCCCATCAGGCAAGAGACCCAGTACTTC,CASSFSPIRQETQYF
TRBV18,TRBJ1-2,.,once,TGTGCCAGCTCACCGTATGTAGAGGGGGAAGGCTACACCTTC,CASSPYVEGEGYTF
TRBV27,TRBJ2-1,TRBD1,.,TGTGCCAGCAGTCCGGGGACAGGGAGTTACAATGAGCAGTTCTTC,CASSPGTGSYNEQFF
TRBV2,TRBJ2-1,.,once,TGTGCCAGCAGTCCTAACCTCCCGAATGAGCAGTTCTTC,CASSPNLPNEQFF
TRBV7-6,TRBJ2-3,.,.,TGTGCCAGCAGCTTATCAGGGGTTATCACAGATACGCAGTATTTT,CASSLSGVITDTQYF
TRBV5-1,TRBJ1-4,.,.,TGCGCCAGCAGGTCCCAGTTGACAGTTAATGAAAAACTGTTTTTT,CASRSQLTVNEKLFF
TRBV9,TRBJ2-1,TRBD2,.,TGTGCCAGCAGCGCTTATAGCGGGGGGCCCGAGCAGTTCTTC,CASSAYSGGPEQFF
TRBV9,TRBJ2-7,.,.,TGTGCCAGCAGCGTACTGTCGAGACAGGAGGAAAGGGTCTACGAGCAGTACTTC,CASSVLSRQEERVYEQYF
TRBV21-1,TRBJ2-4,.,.,TGTGCCAGCAGCAATGCAGGGAGGTTACTAGCCAAAAACATTCAGTACTTC,CASSNAGRLLAKNIQYF
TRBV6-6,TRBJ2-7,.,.,TGTGCCAGCAGTTCTCGGACACCAGCGTGGTACTTC,CASSSRTPAWYF
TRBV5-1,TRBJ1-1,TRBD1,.,TGCGCCAGCAGCTTGGGGGGACAGTCAACTGAAGCTTTCTTT,CASSLGGQSTEAFF
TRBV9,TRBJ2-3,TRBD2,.,TGTGCCAGCACTAGACTAGCGGGAGTCACAGATACGCAGTATTTT,CASTRLAGVTDTQYF
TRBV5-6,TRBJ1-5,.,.,TGTGCCAGCAGCTTCGGGAAGGGCCAGCCCCAGCATTTT,CASSFGKGQPQHF
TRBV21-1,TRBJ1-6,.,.,TGTGCCAGCAGCAAAGGGGGGGGCGACAGAGATAATTCACCCCTCCACTTT,CASSKGGGDRDNSPLHF
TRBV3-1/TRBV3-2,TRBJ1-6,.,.,TGTGCCAGCAGCCAAGCAGGGATTCGGTCACCCCTCCACTTT,CASSQAGIRSPLHF
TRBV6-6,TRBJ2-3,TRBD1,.,TGTGCCAGCAGTACAACAGGGGGTGGCACAGATACGCAGTATTTT,CASSTTGGGTDTQYF
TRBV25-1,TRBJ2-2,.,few,TGTGCCACCAGGACTCCTTTAGTCGGGGAGCTGTTTTTT,CATRTPLVGELFF
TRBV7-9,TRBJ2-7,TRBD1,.,TGTGCCAGCAGTGGACAGGGGGCGGCGTACTTC,CASSGQGAAYF
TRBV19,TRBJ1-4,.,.,TGTGCCAGTAGTATACAGGGTCGCTATGAAAAACTGTTTTTT,CASSIQGRYEKLFF
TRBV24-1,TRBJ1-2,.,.,TGTGCCACCAGTGATTTGGCGGGGCCCTACACCTTC,CATSDLAGPYTF
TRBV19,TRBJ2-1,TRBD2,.,TGTGCCAGTAGTATATGGACTAGCGGGATCAATGAGCAGTTCTTC,CASSIWTSGINEQFF
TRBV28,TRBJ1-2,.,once,TGTGCCAGCAGTTTATTCAGACAGAACGCCCCTACTAACTATGGCTACACCTTC,CASSLFRQNAPTNYGYTF
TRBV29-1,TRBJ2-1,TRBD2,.,TGCAGCGTTGAAAATTTGCGGGGGTACAATGAGCAGTTCTTC,CSVENLRGYNEQFF
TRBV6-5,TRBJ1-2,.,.,TGTGCCAGCAGGCCAGGGGTCGGAGGCTACACCTTC,CASRPGVGGYTF
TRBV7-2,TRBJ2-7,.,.,TGTGCCAGCAGCTTAGCGACGACAGTATACGAGCAGTACTTC,CASSLATTVYEQYF
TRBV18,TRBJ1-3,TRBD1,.,TGTGCCAGCTCACTTGACAGGGGGCGAACTGGAAACACCATATATTTT,CASSLDRGRTGNTIYF
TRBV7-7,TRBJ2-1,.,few,TGTGCCAGCAGCCCGCTGGGGGCGCCAAACAATGAGCAGTTCTTC,CASSPLGAPNNEQFF
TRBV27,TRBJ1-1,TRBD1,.,TGTGCCAGCAGTTCATCGACAGGGTCCGTGACTGAAGCTTTCTTT,CASSSSTGSVTEAFF
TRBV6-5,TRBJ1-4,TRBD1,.,TGTGCCAGCACGAGAGGACAGGTGAATGAAAAACTGTTTTTT,CASTRGQVNEKLFF
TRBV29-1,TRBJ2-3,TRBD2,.,TGCAGCGTTGCTAGCGGGGGGATCACAGATACGCAGTATTTT,CSVASGGITDTQYF
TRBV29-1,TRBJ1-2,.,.,TGCAGCGCCAAACAGGGCTACTATGGCTACACCTTC,CSAKQGYYGYTF
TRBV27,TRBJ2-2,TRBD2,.,TGTGCCAGCAGCGTCGCGGGGGGATCGAACACCGGGGAGCTGTTTTTT,CASSVAGGSNTGELFF
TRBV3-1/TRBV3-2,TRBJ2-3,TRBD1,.,TGTGCCAGCAGCCAATCGGGGGGACAGGGTTTTGCAGATACGCAGTATTTT,CASSQSGGQGFADTQYF
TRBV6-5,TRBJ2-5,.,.,TGTGCCAGCAGTTACTCGAATAGCAAGAAGACCCAGTACTTC,CASSYSNSKKTQYF
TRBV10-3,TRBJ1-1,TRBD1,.,TGTGCCATCACAGGGGGCCCCAACACTGAAGCTTTCTTT,CAITGGPNTEAFF
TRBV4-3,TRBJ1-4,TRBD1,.,TGCGCCAGCAGCCCTGGACAGGGGCGTTATGAAAAACTGTTTTTT,CASSPGQGRYEKLFF
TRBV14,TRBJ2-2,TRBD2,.,TGTGCCAGCAGCCAAGGGGGACTAGCGAATCACGGGGAGCTGTTTTTT,CASSQGGLANHGELFF
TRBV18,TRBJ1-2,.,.,TGTGCCAGCTCACCACCGCAGCCCAGGAACTATGGCTACACCTTC,CASSPPQPRNYGYTF
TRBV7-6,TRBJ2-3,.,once,TGTGCCAGCGTAGGAGGTAGCAGGGATACGCAGTATTTT,CASVGGSRDTQYF
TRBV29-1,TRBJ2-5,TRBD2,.,TGCAGCGTTGTTCGGGGGGGGGTTCAAGAGACCCAGTACTTC,CSVVRGGVQETQYF
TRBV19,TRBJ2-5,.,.,TGTGCCAGTAGTGTTCCGACAGGGGAGGGGGAGACCCAGTACTTC,CASSVPTGEGETQYF
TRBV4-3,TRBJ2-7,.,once,TGCGCCAGCAGCCAAGATCCCTGGACAGCCGAGCAGTACTTC,CASSQDPWTAEQYF
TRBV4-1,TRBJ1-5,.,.,TGCGCCAGCAGCCAAGACGTCAGGGATCAGCCCCAGCATTTT,CASSQDVRDQPQHF
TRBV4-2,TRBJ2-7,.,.,TGTGCCAGCAGCCAAGATTATGCTAGACTTTCCTACGAGCAGTACTTC,CASSQDYARLSYEQYF
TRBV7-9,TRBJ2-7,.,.,TGTGCCAGCAGCTTTACAGCCTACGAGCAGTACTTC,CASSFTAYEQYF
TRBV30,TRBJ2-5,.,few,TGTGCCTGGAGTGTAGGGGCAGAAGAGACCCAGTACTTC,CAWSVGAEETQYF
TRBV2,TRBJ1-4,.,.,TGTGCCAGCAGCCTGACGGGGGCAACTAATGAAAAACTGTTTTTT,CASSLTGATNEKLFF
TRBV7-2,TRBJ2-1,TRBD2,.,TGTGCCAGCAGCCCACCGTTTGGCGGGGGGTCCTACAATGAGCAGTTCTTC,CASSPPFGGGSYNEQFF
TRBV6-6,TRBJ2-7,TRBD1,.,TGTGCCAGCAGTCCCTGGGACAGGGAATTCTCACACGAGCAGTACTTC,CASSPWDREFSHEQYF
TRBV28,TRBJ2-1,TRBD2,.,TGTGCCAGCAGTGACCTCGGACTAGCGGAGCCCTACAATGAGCAGTTCTTC,CASSDLGLAEPYNEQFF
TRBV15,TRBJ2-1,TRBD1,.,TGTGCCACCAGCAGGGACAGGGTAGGCAATGAGCAGTTCTTC,CATSRDRVGNEQFF